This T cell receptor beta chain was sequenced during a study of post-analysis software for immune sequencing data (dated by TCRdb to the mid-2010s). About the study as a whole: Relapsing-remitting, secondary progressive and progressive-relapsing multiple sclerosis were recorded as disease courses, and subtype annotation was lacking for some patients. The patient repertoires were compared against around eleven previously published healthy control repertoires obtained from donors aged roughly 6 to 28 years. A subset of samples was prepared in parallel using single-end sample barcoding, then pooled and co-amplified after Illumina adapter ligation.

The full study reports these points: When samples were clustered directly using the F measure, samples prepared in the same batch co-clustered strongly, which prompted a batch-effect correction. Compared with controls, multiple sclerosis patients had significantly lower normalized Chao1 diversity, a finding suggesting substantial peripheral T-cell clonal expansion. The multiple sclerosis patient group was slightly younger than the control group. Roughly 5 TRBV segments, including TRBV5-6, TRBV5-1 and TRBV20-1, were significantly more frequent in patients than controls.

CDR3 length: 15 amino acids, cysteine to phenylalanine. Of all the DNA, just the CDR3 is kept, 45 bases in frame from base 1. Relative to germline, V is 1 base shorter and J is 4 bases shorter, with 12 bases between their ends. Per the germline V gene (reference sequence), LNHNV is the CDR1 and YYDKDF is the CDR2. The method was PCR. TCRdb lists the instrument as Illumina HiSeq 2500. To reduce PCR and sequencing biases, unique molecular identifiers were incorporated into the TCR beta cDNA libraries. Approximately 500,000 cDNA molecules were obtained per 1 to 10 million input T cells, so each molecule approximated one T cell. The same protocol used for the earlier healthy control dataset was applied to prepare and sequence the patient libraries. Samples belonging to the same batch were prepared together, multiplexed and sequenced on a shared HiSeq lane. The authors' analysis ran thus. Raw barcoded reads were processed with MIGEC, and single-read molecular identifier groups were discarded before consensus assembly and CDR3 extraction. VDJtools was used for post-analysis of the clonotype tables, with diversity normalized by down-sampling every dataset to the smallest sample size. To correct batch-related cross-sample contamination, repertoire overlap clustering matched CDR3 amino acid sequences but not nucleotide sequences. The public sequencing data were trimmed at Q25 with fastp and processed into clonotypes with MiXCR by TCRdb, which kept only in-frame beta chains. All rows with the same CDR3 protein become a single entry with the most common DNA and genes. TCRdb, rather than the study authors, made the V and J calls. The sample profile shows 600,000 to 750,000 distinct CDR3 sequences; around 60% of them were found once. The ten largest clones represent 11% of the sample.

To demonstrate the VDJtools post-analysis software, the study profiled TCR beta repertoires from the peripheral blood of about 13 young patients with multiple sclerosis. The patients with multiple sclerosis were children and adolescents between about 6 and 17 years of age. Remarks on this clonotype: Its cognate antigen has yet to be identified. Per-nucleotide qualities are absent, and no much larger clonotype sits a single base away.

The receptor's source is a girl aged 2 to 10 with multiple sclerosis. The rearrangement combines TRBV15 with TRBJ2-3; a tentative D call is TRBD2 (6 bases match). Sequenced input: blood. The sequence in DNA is TGTGCCACCAGCAGAGGGGGGGTAGGCGCAGATACGCAGTATTTT. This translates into CATSRGGVGADTQYF. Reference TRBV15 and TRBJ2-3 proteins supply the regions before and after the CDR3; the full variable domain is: DAMVIQNPRYQVTQFGKPVTLSCSQTLNHNVMYWYQQKSSQAPKLLFHYYDKDFNNEADTPDNFQSRRPNTSFCFLDIRSPGLGDTAMYLCATSRGGVGADTQYFGPGTRLTVL.